This T cell receptor beta chain was sequenced in a study of response to subunit inactivated influenza vaccine. One entry per CDR3 protein results from TCRdb running MiXCR on the RT-PCR reads. The sample comprises 540,000 or so distinct CDR3 sequences, 13% of which are singletons, and around 13% rests with the top ten. This clonotype was counted ten times or more. This CDR3 has 14 residues. V was shortened by 2 bases and J by 8 bases, with 13 bases between the two germline ends. The sequence derives from a man between 45 and 60 years old who received an inactivated influenza vaccine. V and J are TRBV12-3 or TRBV12-4 and TRBJ2-1; D not resolved. Sample: PBMCs from blood, taken roughly 46 days after vaccination. CDR3 residues: CASSLIVVGHEQFF. The CDR3 DNA follows: TGTGCCAGCAGTTTAATAGTAGTAGGGCATGAGCAGTTCTTC.